Below, 13 T cell receptor beta chains from the same sample are listed, as sequenced in a study of identical twins (TCRdb year 2016). Receptors were amplified or captured by 5' RACE. Sequencer: Illumina HiSeq 2000. TCRdb trimmed the raw reads at Q25, called clones with MiXCR and kept productive beta chains. Each CDR3 protein gets just one entry, which takes the most common genes and DNA from the rows behind it. The sample table shows approximately 240,000 distinct CDR3 sequences, and around 15% are seen once. The top ten constitute approximately 9.3% of the sample. The material sequenced was memory (CD45RO+) T cells sorted from blood. The meaning of the sample's cell subset or site label: CD45RO+ enriched T cells. The source is a woman aged 18-35 years in good health.

This clonotype was recorded a few times. The chain has TRBV6-2 or TRBV6-3 and TRBJ2-7; D gene unclear. Germline V gene data show CDR1 as MNHEY and CDR2 as SVGEGT. The CDR3 has 11 amino acids. V was pared by 4 bases and J by 5 bases, with 6 bases between. CDR3 in amino acids: CASSSWDEQYF. The CDR3 DNA sequence: TGTGCCAGCAGTTCGTGGGACGAGCAGTACTTC.

This clonotype was recorded a few times. The chain joins TRBV27 to TRBJ2-7; TRBD2 agrees at 10 bases. The germline V gene has CDR1 MNHEY and CDR2 SMNVEV (reference sequence). The length of the CDR3 is 18 residues. V shed 5 bases and J 4 bases; nucleotides not matched to a gene: 17. CDR3: CASSPIRRTSGNPYEQYF. CDR3 sequence (DNA): TGTGCCAGCAGTCCTATACGCCGGACTAGCGGCAACCCGTACGAGCAGTACTTC.

The sample holds a few counts of this clonotype. The CDR3: CASSVRNRGSEQYF. The CDR3 coding sequence is TGTGCCAGCAGCGTGAGGAACAGGGGCAGCGAGCAGTACTTC. The chain joins TRBV9 to TRBJ2-7; 7 nucleotides align to TRBD1. The CDR3 has 14 amino acids. Germline V gene lookup returns CDR1 SGDLS and CDR2 YYNGEE. The trim removed 2 bases at V and 6 bases at J, leaving 8 bases unmatched.

There are a few counts of this clonotype. The genes are TRBV6-5 and TRBJ1-1; 8 nucleotides match TRBD1. Trimming cost V 0 bases and J 4 bases; bases outside gene matches: 7. Germline CDR1 and CDR2: MNHEY and SVGAGI. The CDR3 totals 16 residues. This chain's CDR3 is CASSYSGETGVTEAFF. CDR3 in DNA: TGTGCCAGCAGTTACTCGGGGGAGACAGGGGTCACTGAAGCTTTCTTT.

In this sample, this clonotype turned up once. The CDR3 loop is CASSENRDRSYEQYF. Here the CDR3 DNA reads TGTGCCAGCAGTGAAAACCGGGACAGGTCCTACGAGCAGTACTTC. This chain links TRBV2 with TRBJ2-7; TRBD1 aligns across 8 bases. The trim removed 2 bases at V and 1 base at J, leaving 4 bases unmatched. The CDR3 is 15 residues long. Germline CDR1 reads SNHLY; CDR2 reads FYNNEI.

The J gene is TRBJ2-7, the V gene TRBV5-4; D is possibly TRBD2 (6 bases). The CDR3 has 13 amino acids. With 7 bases removed from V and 3 bases from J, the gap between germline ends came to 14 bases. Germline lookup yields CDR1 SGHNT and CDR2 YYREEE (reference sequence). The CDR3 DNA reads as TGTGCCAGCGGCCCTAGCGTCTACTACGAGCAGTACTTC. It codes for CASGPSVYYEQYF.

The rearrangement links TRBV28 to TRBJ1-1, with 8 bases fitting TRBD1. V lost 5 bases, J lost 9 bases, and 8 bases stayed unmatched. Looked up from germline, CDR1 is MDHEN and CDR2 is SYDVKM. The CDR3 loop spans 13 amino acids. CDR3 residues: CASSTSDREKAFF. The CDR3 nucleotides read TGTGCCAGCAGTACCTCGGACAGGGAGAAAGCTTTCTTT.

The V gene is TRBV5-1, the J gene TRBJ1-2, with unresolved D. Germline CDR1 is SGHRS and CDR2 is YFSETQ. Trimming cost V 2 bases and J 0 bases, with 14 bases left between them. This CDR3 contains 16 residues. CDR3 sequence: CASSFRATISNYGYTF. CDR3 DNA sequence: TGCGCCAGCAGCTTCCGTGCCACTATTTCTAACTATGGCTACACCTTC.

This clonotype was detected a few times. The chain couples TRBV4-1 to TRBJ1-4; D is uncertain. Germline assignment: CDR1 MGHRA and CDR2 YSYEKL. The germline V and J ends were trimmed by 3 bases and 7 bases, with 15 bases remaining between them. The CDR3 consists of 15 residues. In DNA, the CDR3 is TGCGCCAGCAGCCAGGGGTTCCGGGCCGGTGAAAAACTGTTTTTT. This gives the protein CASSQGFRAGEKLFF.

This clonotype was counted only a few times. The rearrangement uses TRBV6-1 and TRBJ2-5; 7 nucleotides match TRBD2. This CDR3 region has 14 residues. V dropped 6 bases and J dropped 0; count of bases not matched to a gene: 4. Germline V gene sequence: CDR1 MNHNS, CDR2 SASEGT. CDR3 coding DNA: TGTGCCAGCAGCCCCACTAGCGACCAAGAGACCCAGTACTTC. Its translation is CASSPTSDQETQYF.

The chain combines TRBV20-1 with TRBJ1-1; tentative D call: TRBD1 (5 bases). The CDR3 runs to 13 residues. CDR1 is DFQATT and CDR2 is SNEGSKA in the germline V gene (reference sequence). The V gene lost 6 bases and the J gene lost 2 bases, with 13 bases spanning the gap. The CDR3, as DNA: TGCAGTGCGACGACAGCGGGTAACACTGAAGCTTTCTTT. Its protein is CSATTAGNTEAFF.

Ten or more counts support this clonotype. This chain links TRBV12-3 or TRBV12-4 with TRBJ2-1; D gene ambiguous. The CDR3 sequence is 17 residues long. Trimming removed 6 bases from V and 0 bases from J, with 18 bases in between. Written as DNA, the CDR3 is TGTGCCAGCAGCCCCCCGGGTGGCCCTAGCTCCTACAATGAGCAGTTCTTC. Translated: CASSPPGGPSSYNEQFF.

This chain connects TRBV7-3 to TRBJ2-3, with TRBD2 identical over 9 bases. Trimming cost V 5 bases and J 5 bases; bases outside gene matches: 11. This CDR3 comprises 16 residues. Per the germline V gene, CDR1 is SGHTA and CDR2 is FQGTGA. The CDR3 protein is CASSLKGGGAIDTQYF. The CDR3 nucleotides are TGTGCCAGCAGCCTAAAGGGCGGGGGGGCTATAGATACGCAGTATTTT.